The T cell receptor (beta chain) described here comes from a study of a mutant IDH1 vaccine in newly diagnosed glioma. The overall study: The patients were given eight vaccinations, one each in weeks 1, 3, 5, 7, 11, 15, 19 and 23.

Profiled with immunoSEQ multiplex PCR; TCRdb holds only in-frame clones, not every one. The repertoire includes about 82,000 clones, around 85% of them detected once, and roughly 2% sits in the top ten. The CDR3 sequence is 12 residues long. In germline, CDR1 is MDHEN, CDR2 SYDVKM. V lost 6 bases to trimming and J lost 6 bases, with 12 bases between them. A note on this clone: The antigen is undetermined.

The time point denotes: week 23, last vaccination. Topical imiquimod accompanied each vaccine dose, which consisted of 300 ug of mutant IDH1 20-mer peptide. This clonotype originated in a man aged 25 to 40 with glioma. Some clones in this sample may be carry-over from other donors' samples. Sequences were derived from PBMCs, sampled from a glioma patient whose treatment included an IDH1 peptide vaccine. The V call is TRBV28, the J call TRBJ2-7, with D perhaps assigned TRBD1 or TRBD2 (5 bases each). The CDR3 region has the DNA TGTGCCAGCAGCGGGGCCGTGGGCGAGCAGTACTTC. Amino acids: CASSGAVGEQYF. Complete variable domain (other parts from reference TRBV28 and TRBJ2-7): DVKVTQSSRYLVKRTGEKVFLECVQDMDHENMFWYRQDPGLGLRLIYFSYDVKMKEKGDIPEGYSVSREKKERFSLILESASTNQTSMYLCASSGAVGEQYFGPGTRLTVT.